The 29 T cell receptor beta chains below were found in one sample sequenced in a study of CD8+CD57+ T cells in acquired aplastic anemia (dated by TCRdb to between 2017 and 2018). The instrument was an Illumina HiSeq 2000. TCR beta VDJ combination and CDR3 sequence profiling used genomic DNA as the template. The public reads were reanalyzed by TCRdb: fastp trimming at Q25, MiXCR alignment, in-frame beta chains only. When rows share a CDR3 protein, they turn into one entry using the most common DNA and genes. The table for this sample lists approximately 98,000 distinct CDR3 sequences; approximately 73% of them were counted only once. The leading ten clones occupy approximately 60% of the sample. Patients chosen for sequencing had shown expansion of CD8+CD57+ cells by flow cytometry. The material sequenced was sorted CD4+, CD8+, or CD8+CD57+ T cells (not recorded which) from PBMCs. These receptors were taken from a human donor with aplastic anemia.

J is TRBJ2-7 and V is TRBV5-4; D is perhaps TRBD1 or TRBD2 (5 bases each). The CDR3 spans 14 residues. The germline gives CDR1 SGHNT, CDR2 YYREEE (reference sequence). The V end lost 4 bases, the J end lost 0 bases, and 11 bases lay between the germline ends. The CDR3 region has the DNA TGTGCCAGCAGCCTCCGGGACCTCTCCTACGAGCAGTACTTC. Its translation is CASSLRDLSYEQYF.

The genes are TRBV19 and TRBJ2-3; unclear D gene. V was cut by 4 bases and J by 6 bases, with 14 bases left in between. CDR1 is LNHDA, CDR2 SQIVND, per germline (reference sequence). The CDR3 sequence is 14 residues long. CDR3 residues: CASSTSSVPDTQYF. The CDR3 coding sequence is TGTGCCAGTAGTACCAGTTCGGTGCCGGATACGCAGTATTTT.

This clonotype has ten or more counts. The chain recombines TRBV6-2 or TRBV6-3 with TRBJ2-3, with a tentative D call TRBD2 (5 bases). Germline V gives CDR1 MNHEY, CDR2 SVGEGT. The CDR3 has 17 residues. Trimming took 0 bases from V and 1 from J, leaving 14 bases between them. CDR3 in DNA: TGTGCCAGCAGTTACTCGAAGGTAGAGGGAGGCACAGATACGCAGTATTTT. Translation gives CASSYSKVEGGTDTQYF.

The J gene is TRBJ2-3, the V gene TRBV2; D remains unclear. The CDR3 extends over 11 amino acids. Germline V gene sequence: CDR1 SNHLY, CDR2 FYNNEI. V gave up 2 bases and J gave up 5 bases, with 2 bases separating them. CDR3 nucleotides: TGTGCCAGCAGTGAACAAGATACGCAGTATTTT. Translation: CASSEQDTQYF. The full variable domain, its missing parts supplied by reference TRBV2 and TRBJ2-3, is EPEVTQTPSHQVTQMGQEVILRCVPISNHLYFYWYRQILGQKVEFLVSFYNNEISEKSEIFDDQFSVERPDGSNFTLKIRSTKLEDSAMYFCASSEQDTQYFGPGTRLTVL.

The rearrangement uses TRBV20-1 and TRBJ2-3; 7 nucleotides match TRBD2. J was trimmed by 6 bases and V by 5 bases; bases with no gene match: 5. CDR1 is DFQATT, CDR2 SNEGSKA, per germline (reference sequence). CDR3 size: 12 residues. Here the CDR3 DNA reads TGCAGTGCTGAGCGGGGCAGGGATACGCAGTATTTT. Its protein is CSAERGRDTQYF.

CDR3 amino acids: CASRRQIYEQYF. The CDR3 region has the DNA TGCGCCAGCAGGCGACAGATTTACGAGCAGTACTTC. The chain combines TRBV10-2 with TRBJ2-7; D is possibly TRBD1 (5 bases). Trimming left V 6 bases short and J 4 bases short, with 10 bases between. The CDR3 runs to 12 residues. Germline V gives CDR1 WSHSY, CDR2 SAAADI.

The CDR3 DNA sequence: TGTGCCAGCAGCTTTCAGGGTTATGAGCAGTTCTTC. Amino acid sequence: CASSFQGYEQFF. The genes are TRBV7-6 and TRBJ2-1; weak D call: TRBD1 (5 bases). Trimming shortened V by 3 bases and J by 8 bases, and 8 bases separated the two germline ends. Germline V lookup: CDR1 SGHVS, CDR2 FNYEAQ. CDR3 length: 12 residues.

This sequence joins TRBV5-1 and TRBJ1-1; D is possibly TRBD1 (5 bases). Germline loops: CDR1 SGHRS, CDR2 YFSETQ. V shed 1 base and J shed 5 bases, with 9 bases lying between them. The CDR3 spans 13 residues. The CDR3 region is CASSLSGITEAFF. CDR3 sequence (DNA): TGCGCCAGCAGCTTGTCAGGGATAACTGAAGCTTTCTTT.

The chain's CDR3 is CATSGGRQGAMAFF. The DNA for the CDR3 is TGTGCCACCAGCGGGGGCAGACAGGGGGCTATGGCTTTCTTT. This chain links TRBV15 with TRBJ1-1, with 10 positions matching TRBD1. Germline-derived CDR1 and CDR2 are LNHNV and YYDKDF (reference sequence). With 5 bases clipped from V and 11 bases from J, the junction kept 11 bases outside the gene matches. The CDR3 is 14 amino acids.

The rearrangement uses TRBV20-1 and TRBJ1-1, with D perhaps matching TRBD1 (6 bases). Looked up from germline, CDR1 is DFQATT and CDR2 is SNEGSKA (reference sequence). Trimming took 2 bases from V and 1 from J, leaving 11 bases between them. The CDR3 spans 14 residues. CDR3 DNA: TGCAGTGCTAGACCCGGGACAACGAACACTGAAGCTTTCTTT. This gives the protein CSARPGTTNTEAFF.

This clonotype appeared once. V usage is TRBV10-3 and J usage is TRBJ2-1; TRBD2 agrees at 13 bases. With 6 bases clipped from V and 8 bases from J, the junction kept 7 bases outside the gene matches. This CDR3 is built from 15 residues. In germline, CDR1 is ENHRY, CDR2 SYGVKD. CDR3 DNA: TGTGCCATCAGAGTAACTAGCGGGAGGGCCCATGAGCAGTTCTTC. As protein: CAIRVTSGRAHEQFF.

The V call is TRBV7-2, the J call TRBJ2-5; D might be TRBD1 or TRBD2, each matching 5 bases. Trimming left V 5 bases short and J 10 bases short, with 20 bases between. This CDR3 comprises 14 residues. Germline CDR1 is SGHTA and CDR2 is FQGNSA. This chain's CDR3 is CASSLLAAFGGQYF. CDR3 nucleotides: TGTGCCAGCAGCCTATTAGCAGCATTTGGGGGCCAGTACTTC.

Turning to this clonotype: One junction end disagrees with the germline gene, perhaps due to a read error. The chain carries TRBV15 and TRBJ2-7; D is uncertain. Germline V gene data show CDR1 as LNHNV and CDR2 as YYDKDF (reference sequence). This CDR3 is 14 amino acids long. Here the CDR3 reads CDTSPQDGAYEQYF. Written as DNA, the CDR3 is TGTGACACCAGCCCTCAGGACGGAGCCTACGAGCAGTACTTC. Looking up the rest from reference TRBV15 and TRBJ2-7 gives the full variable domain: DAMVIQNPRYQVTQFGKPVTLSCSQTLNHNVMYWYQQKSSQAPKLLFHYYDKDFNNEADTPDNFQSRRPNTSFCFLDIRSPGLGDTAMYLCDTSPQDGAYEQYFGPGTRLTVT.

The table lists this clonotype with a few counts. CDR3 region: CATSRDRAPNTEAFF. CDR3 DNA: TGTGCCACCAGCAGAGACAGGGCACCGAACACTGAAGCTTTCTTT. This chain joins TRBV15 and TRBJ1-1; D perhaps matches TRBD1 (5 bases). This CDR3 spans 15 amino acids. The V gene's germline CDR1 is LNHNV and CDR2 YYDKDF (reference sequence). Trimming removed 0 bases from V and 1 base from J, with 9 bases in between.

V gene TRBV10-3 combines with J gene TRBJ1-3, with D uncertain. CDR3 length equals 14 residues. Germline-derived CDR1 and CDR2 are ENHRY and SYGVKD. The ends were cut back, 2 bases at V and 4 bases at J, with 9 bases in the middle. The CDR3 DNA follows: TGTGCCATCAGTGAGCGTCAGACGGGAAACACCATATATTTT. Translating gives CAISERQTGNTIYF.

This clonotype was seen at least ten times. The chain recombines TRBV7-9 with TRBJ2-7; D not resolved. CDR1 and CDR2 from the germline V gene are SEHNR and FQNEAQ (reference sequence). Trimming shortened V by 3 bases and J by 2 bases, and 11 bases separated the two germline ends. The CDR3 is made up of 14 amino acids. The DNA of the CDR3 is TGTGCCAGCAGCTTCCCAAGGGCCACCTACGAGCAGTACTTC. Protein: CASSFPRATYEQYF.

This clonotype was seen more than once but under ten times. CDR3 region: CASSISGYEQYF. The CDR3 region has the DNA TGTGCCAGTAGTATATCGGGTTACGAGCAGTACTTC. This chain links TRBV19 with TRBJ2-7; the D is unclear. The CDR3 length is 12 residues. V shed 2 bases and J shed 4 bases, with 6 bases lying between them. Per the germline V gene, CDR1 is LNHDA and CDR2 is SQIVND (reference sequence).

This clonotype was seen at least ten times. CDR3 sequence: CASSFESGGGTEAFF. CDR3 DNA sequence: TGTGCCAGCAGCTTTGAAAGCGGGGGGGGGACTGAAGCTTTCTTT. The chain uses TRBV7-6 and TRBJ1-1, with D possibly being TRBD1 (5 bases). V shed 3 bases and J shed 5 bases, with 16 bases lying between them. Germline CDR1 SGHVS, CDR2 FNYEAQ. The length of the CDR3 is 15 residues. The variable domain in full, completed from reference TRBV7-6 and TRBJ1-1, reads GAGVSQSPRYKVTKRGQDVALRCDPISGHVSLYWYRQALGQGPEFLTYFNYEAQQDKSGLPNDRFSAERPEGSISTLTIQRTEQRDSAMYRCASSFESGGGTEAFFGQGTRLTVV.

CDR3 coding DNA: TGTGCCATCAGTGGAGAGTTCAATTCGGAAGGAAGGTCCGGGGAGCTGTTTTTT. It translates to CAISGEFNSEGRSGELFF. This chain connects TRBV10-3 to TRBJ2-2; D not resolved. CDR1 ENHRY and CDR2 SYGVKD come from the germline V gene. Trimming took 4 bases from V and 6 from J, leaving 24 bases between them. The CDR3 sequence is 18 residues long.

The chain carries TRBV15 and TRBJ2-7; 8 bases match TRBD1. After removal of 2 bases from V and 3 bases from J, the junction contained 3 bases not matched to a gene. The V gene's germline CDR1 is LNHNV and CDR2 YYDKDF (reference sequence). CDR3 length equals 14 residues. The DNA of the CDR3 is TGTGCCACCAGCAGATTGGACAGGGACTACGAGCAGTACTTC. This sequence encodes CATSRLDRDYEQYF.

This clonotype is a singleton in its sample. The gene calls are TRBV25-1 and TRBJ2-3, with 10 bases fitting TRBD1. The length of the CDR3 is 14 residues. Germline loops: CDR1 MGHDK, CDR2 SYGVNS. Losses at the gene ends were 11 bases for V and 2 bases for J; bases not matched to a gene: 7. The CDR3: CAPTGTGVTDTQYF. The DNA of the CDR3 is TGTGCCCCAACGGGGACAGGGGTCACAGATACGCAGTATTTT. Full variable domain (rest looked up from reference TRBV25-1 and TRBJ2-3): EADIYQTPRYLVIGTGKKITLECSQTMGHDKMYWYQQDPGMELHLIHYSYGVNSTEKGDLSSESTVSRIRTEHFPLTLESARPSHTSQYLCAPTGTGVTDTQYFGPGTRLTVL.

J is TRBJ2-6 and V is TRBV19; TRBD1 is a possible D gene (5 bases). V was pared by 5 bases and J by 0 bases, with 11 bases between. CDR1 LNHDA and CDR2 SQIVND come from the germline V gene (reference sequence). The CDR3 is made up of 16 amino acids. The CDR3 DNA follows: TGTGCCAGTAGTCCCCTTGGGGCCTCTGGGGCCAACGTCCTGACTTTC. Encoded protein: CASSPLGASGANVLTF.

This clonotype is a singleton in its sample. The gene calls are TRBV29-1 and TRBJ2-1, with TRBD2 matching 8 bases. J lost 5 bases, V lost 7 bases, and 13 bases had no gene match. The CDR3 has 15 residues. The germline CDR1 and CDR2 sequences are SQVTM and ANQGSEA. The CDR3 loop is CSASPGGGRHNEQFF. The CDR3 nucleotides read TGCAGCGCCTCCCCCGGGGGCGGGAGGCACAATGAGCAGTTCTTC.

A few counts support this clonotype. Here the CDR3 reads CSVAGTELTDTQYF. The DNA of the CDR3 is TGCAGCGTTGCCGGGACGGAGCTCACAGATACGCAGTATTTT. The chain has TRBV29-1 and TRBJ2-3; either TRBD1 or TRBD2 may supply D (5 bases each). Germline assignment: CDR1 SQVTM and CDR2 ANQGSEA. The CDR3 extends over 14 amino acids. Trimming removed 4 bases from V and 2 bases from J, with 13 bases in between.

The chain links TRBV5-5 to TRBJ1-1, with a possible D match to TRBD1 (6 bases). Germline lookup yields CDR1 SGHKS and CDR2 YYEKEE (reference sequence). The CDR3 loop spans 13 amino acids. V lost 1 base to trimming and J lost 6 bases, with 10 bases between them. The CDR3, as DNA: TGTGCCAGCAGCTTGCCGGGGGGGCCTGAAGCTTTCTTT. Amino acids: CASSLPGGPEAFF.

The rearrangement links TRBV7-3 to TRBJ2-3; 13 bases are a match to TRBD2. CDR3 length: 13 amino acids. Looked up from germline, CDR1 is SGHTA and CDR2 is FQGTGA. The V segment lost 6 bases and the J segment 6 bases; nucleotides outside the gene matches: 0. CDR3 in DNA: TGTGCCAGCAGGACTAGCGGGAGGGATACGCAGTATTTT. Translation gives CASRTSGRDTQYF.

The chain combines TRBV7-3 with TRBJ1-5; D perhaps matches TRBD1 (6 bases). Germline V gene sequence: CDR1 SGHTA, CDR2 FQGTGA. The V gene lost 5 bases and the J gene lost 7 bases, with 15 bases spanning the gap. This CDR3 is 14 amino acids long. CDR3 DNA: TGTGCCAGCAGCGGGGGGCCTGGAGGCCAGCCCCAGCATTTT. This encodes CASSGGPGGQPQHF.

The V call is TRBV7-2, the J call TRBJ1-2; D call uncertain. Germline values: CDR1 SGHTA, CDR2 FQGNSA. The CDR3 has 12 residues. This CDR3 is CAVKGRYYGYTF. In DNA, the CDR3 is TGTGCAGTGAAAGGCCGTTACTATGGCTACACCTTC.

V and J are TRBV9 and TRBJ2-3, with 7 bases aligning to TRBD1. This CDR3 has 14 residues. Unmatched junction bases numbered 3, after V lost 4 bases and J lost 1 base. The germline gives CDR1 SGDLS, CDR2 YYNGEE. The CDR3 DNA follows: TGTGCCAGCAGCTCGACAGGGCGCACAGATACGCAGTATTTT. This translates into CASSSTGRTDTQYF.